The 21 T cell receptor beta chains below were found in one sample sequenced in a study of shared clonotypes between healthy human individuals. Some clones are missing from TCRdb's copy, which holds only in-frame ones; the method was immunoSEQ multiplex PCR. The data show about 2.4 million clones, approximately 94% seen once. The sequenced sample was naive CD4+ T cells sorted from blood. Stated subset: CD45RA+ positively selected. The receptors shown here come from a man between 18 and 29 years old in good health.

The chain links TRBV7-2 to TRBJ2-3, with D uncertain. Trimming took off 6 bases at V and 2 bases at J, with 12 bases between the two ends. CDR1 SGHTA and CDR2 FQGNSA come from the germline V gene. The CDR3 has 14 residues. This chain's CDR3 is CASRFIGSTDTQYF. CDR3 bases: TGTGCCAGCAGGTTTATCGGTTCCACAGATACGCAGTATTTT.

This clone occurred once. The chain recombines TRBV10-3 with TRBJ1-4; D gene ambiguous. CDR1 and CDR2 from the germline V gene are ENHRY and SYGVKD. V was cut by 4 bases and J by 5 bases, with 8 bases left in between. The CDR3 is 13 amino acids. The CDR3 loop is CAISGRGNEKLFF. The CDR3 DNA reads TGTGCCATCAGTGGGCGCGGGAATGAAAAACTGTTTTTT.

The chain carries TRBV10-3 and TRBJ2-7, with 10 bases matching TRBD1. Germline V gene data show CDR1 as ENHRY and CDR2 as SYGVKD. This CDR3 region has 15 residues. J lost 3 bases, V lost 3 bases, and 5 bases had no gene match. This chain's CDR3 is CAISDIRDRGYEQYF. The CDR3 nucleotides read TGTGCCATCAGTGATATCCGGGACAGGGGCTACGAGCAGTACTTC.

A single count supports this clone. The V call is TRBV14, the J call TRBJ2-7; no firm D call. V shed 4 bases and J shed 0 bases, with 16 bases lying between them. The CDR3 runs 16 residues. Germline lookup yields CDR1 SGHDN and CDR2 FVKESK. As DNA, the CDR3 is TGTGCCAGCAGCCCCCGGGTCCCCCTTAGCTCCTACGAGCAGTACTTC. Encoded protein: CASSPRVPLSSYEQYF.

V usage is TRBV30 and J usage is TRBJ2-7; possibly TRBD2 for D (6 bases). The CDR3 length is 14 residues. Trimming took 0 bases from V and 6 from J, leaving 15 bases between them. Germline assignment: CDR1 GTSNPN and CDR2 SVGIG (reference sequence). CDR3 nucleotides: TGTGCCTGGAGTGTACGGAGGGATGGGGGCGAGCAGTACTTC. It encodes CAWSVRRDGGEQYF.

This rearrangement joins TRBV5-1 to TRBJ2-3; D is perhaps TRBD1 (5 bases). This CDR3 contains 15 residues. Trimming took 5 bases from V and 7 from J, leaving 20 bases between them. From germline, CDR1 is SGHRS and CDR2 YFSETQ. The DNA of the CDR3 is TGCGCCAGCAGTCTTGACAGTCCAGTGATGAATACGCAGTATTTT. Translated: CASSLDSPVMNTQYF.

The chain combines TRBV6-6 with TRBJ2-5; D ambiguous. Germline V CDR1 and CDR2: MNHNY, SVGAGI (reference sequence). V gave up 7 bases and J gave up 5 bases, with 23 bases separating them. This CDR3 is 16 amino acids long. This CDR3 is CASTRRTGPQWETQYF. The CDR3 coding sequence is TGTGCCAGCACCCGGCGGACCGGGCCTCAGTGGGAGACCCAGTACTTC.

The CDR3 region has the DNA TGTGCCAGCAGCGTACAGGGGGCCCCGAACACTGAAGCTTTCTTT. Translating gives CASSVQGAPNTEAFF. The J gene is TRBJ1-1, the V gene TRBV9; TRBD1 aligns across 8 bases. V shed 1 base and J 1 base; nucleotides not matched to a gene: 3. This CDR3 has 15 amino acids. Germline CDR1 SGDLS, CDR2 YYNGEE.

The chain combines TRBV5-1 with TRBJ2-3, with TRBD1 matching 7 bases. There are 12 residues in the CDR3. V lost 7 bases to trimming and J lost 8 bases; unmatched junction nucleotides: 7. Germline V lookup: CDR1 SGHRS, CDR2 YFSETQ. This CDR3 is CASRDRERTQYF. CDR3 DNA: TGCGCCAGCCGCGACAGGGAACGTACGCAGTATTTT.

The CDR3 region has the DNA TGTGCCAGCAGCTCGGTCCCCGTAGGTGAGCAGTTCTTC. The encoded protein is CASSSVPVGEQFF. This rearrangement joins TRBV5-6 to TRBJ2-1; no firm D call. The V gene lost 3 bases and the J gene lost 9 bases, with 13 bases spanning the gap. From germline, CDR1 is SGHDT and CDR2 YYEEEE. This CDR3 is 13 amino acids long.

V and J are TRBV4-1 and TRBJ2-4; no firm D call. This CDR3 is 14 amino acids long. Trimming stripped 0 bases from V and 6 bases from J, with 9 bases between. Germline V gene data show CDR1 as MGHRA and CDR2 as YSYEKL. The CDR3 loop is CASSQEYYPNIQYF. For the CDR3, the DNA is TGCGCCAGCAGCCAAGAGTACTATCCAAACATTCAGTACTTC.

CDR3 sequence reads: CASSYSHLGNNEQFF. Here the CDR3 DNA reads TGTGCCAGCAGTTACAGCCACCTGGGGAACAATGAGCAGTTCTTC. The genes are TRBV6-6 and TRBJ2-1; no firm D call. Germline CDR1 reads MNHNY; CDR2 reads SVGAGI (reference sequence). V lost 2 bases and J 5 bases, leaving 13 bases between the germline ends. This CDR3 has 15 amino acids.

The J gene is TRBJ2-7, the V gene TRBV28; 7 nucleotides align to TRBD1. Trimming removed 6 bases from V and 0 bases from J; junction bases left unmatched: 8. This CDR3 has 15 amino acids. Germline lookup yields CDR1 MDHEN and CDR2 SYDVKM. The CDR3 coding sequence is TGTGCCAGCAGCTCGGGACAGTCGGGCTCCTACGAGCAGTACTTC. Protein product: CASSSGQSGSYEQYF.

The count of this clone is one. V and J are TRBV5-1 and TRBJ2-5, with a weak D call TRBD2 (6 bases). V shed 6 bases and J shed 1 base, with 13 bases lying between them. CDR1 SGHRS and CDR2 YFSETQ come from the germline V gene. This CDR3 region has 14 residues. Here the CDR3 DNA reads TGCGCCAGCACCCTTAGCGGAGGCCAAGAGACCCAGTACTTC. Protein product: CASTLSGGQETQYF.

This sequence joins TRBV5-4 and TRBJ2-2; a weak D match, TRBD2 (5 bases). V dropped 5 bases and J dropped 7 bases, with 12 bases sitting between them. There are 13 residues in the CDR3. Germline CDR1 and CDR2: SGHNT and YYREEE (reference sequence). This CDR3 reads CASRDTRGGELFF. In DNA form, the CDR3 reads TGTGCCAGCAGGGATACTAGAGGCGGGGAGCTGTTTTTT. The full variable domain, with the rest looked up from reference TRBV5-4 and TRBJ2-2, is ETGVTQSPTHLIKTRGQQVTLRCSSQSGHNTVSWYQQALGQGPQFIFQYYREEENGRGNFPPRFSGLQFPNYSSELNVNALELDDSALYLCASRDTRGGELFFGEGSRLTVL.

The chain uses TRBV6-1 and TRBJ1-4; D perhaps matches TRBD1 (6 bases). V was trimmed by 8 bases and J by 6 bases, leaving 16 bases between them. CDR1 is MNHNS, CDR2 SASEGT, per germline. The CDR3 loop spans 14 amino acids. The DNA of the CDR3 is TGTGCCAGCGTGGATCACAGGGACCATGAAAAACTGTTTTTT. This encodes CASVDHRDHEKLFF.

The CDR3 DNA is TGCGCCAGCTCCTCACAGGGGGAGGGGACAGATACGCAGTATTTT. Translated, it gives CASSSQGEGTDTQYF. The V call is TRBV10-1, the J call TRBJ2-3; D possibly corresponds to TRBD1 (8 bases). CDR1 is WNHNN, CDR2 SYGVQD, per germline (reference sequence). The CDR3 totals 15 residues. Trimming took off 8 bases at V and 3 bases at J, with 18 bases between the two ends.

The chain joins TRBV7-2 to TRBJ2-7; 8 bases align to TRBD1. CDR1 and CDR2 from the germline V gene are SGHTA and FQGNSA. CDR3 length equals 12 residues. Trimming took 7 bases from V and 3 from J; bases not matched to a gene: 2. The DNA of the CDR3 is TGTGCCAGCACAGGGACAGGCTACGAGCAGTACTTC. Amino acid sequence: CASTGTGYEQYF.

The V call is TRBV10-3, the J call TRBJ2-1, with TRBD2 matching 8 bases. CDR1 and CDR2 (germline): ENHRY, SYGVKD. The CDR3 extends over 15 amino acids. The trim removed 8 bases at V and 0 bases at J, leaving 6 bases unmatched. CDR3 sequence: CAIRGGGSSYNEQFF. DNA of the CDR3: TGTGCCATCCGGGGGGGCGGGAGCTCCTACAATGAGCAGTTCTTC.

The J gene is TRBJ2-3, the V gene TRBV15, with D uncertain. This CDR3 is 14 amino acids long. V dropped 6 bases and J dropped 0 bases, with 10 bases sitting between them. Germline loops: CDR1 LNHNV, CDR2 YYDKDF (reference sequence). CDR3 sequence reads: CATRAPASTDTQYF. Written as DNA, the CDR3 is TGTGCCACCAGGGCGCCCGCGAGCACAGATACGCAGTATTTT.

This chain joins TRBV7-8 and TRBJ2-7; tentative D call: TRBD1 (5 bases). This CDR3 is built from 16 residues. Trimming cost V 0 bases and J 0 bases, with 12 bases left between them. Germline loops: CDR1 SGHVS, CDR2 FQNEAQ. The CDR3 nucleotides are TGTGCCAGCAGCTTAGCGATGGCAGGGATCTCCTACGAGCAGTACTTC. This encodes CASSLAMAGISYEQYF.